A selection of T cell receptor beta chains follows, all from one sample in a study of T cells in Graves' hyperthyroidism and ophthalmopathy. One entry per CDR3 protein results from TCRdb running MiXCR on the multiplex PCR reads. The data show around 540,000 distinct CDR3 sequences, just over 45% seen once. The source material was peripheral blood or thyroid tissue (not recorded which). These receptors all come from a woman between 18 and 29 years old with Graves' hyperthyroidism. Both conserved end residues are part of each CDR3. A D gene is named only where the DNA matches it firmly. Clone sizes are given selectively: once, few, many, or a class where the clone is expanded.

j_call | v_call | clone_size | d_call | cdr3_aa | cdr3_nt
TRBJ1-2 | TRBV19 | . | . | CASSRANSVGGNGYTF | TGTGCCAGTAGTAGGGCCAATTCGGTCGGTGGGAATGGCTACACCTTC
TRBJ1-6 | TRBV10-2 | . | . | CASSVAGIDNSPLHF | TGCGCCAGCAGTGTTGCAGGGATCGATAATTCACCCCTCCACTTT
TRBJ1-4 | TRBV29-1 | . | . | CSSTTGTNEKLFF | TGCAGCTCGACAACAGGAACTAATGAAAAACTGTTTTTT
TRBJ1-5 | TRBV29-1 | many | . | CSVAIGSNQPQHF | TGCAGCGTTGCTATAGGGAGCAATCAGCCCCAGCATTTT
TRBJ2-5 | TRBV6-6 | few | TRBD2 | CASLASGSQETQYF | TGTGCCAGCCTGGCTAGCGGGTCCCAAGAGACCCAGTACTTC
TRBJ2-2 | TRBV2 | few | . | CASSLSQVATGELFF | TGTGCCAGCAGTTTATCTCAGGTGGCCACCGGGGAGCTGTTTTTT
TRBJ2-7 | TRBV7-9 | many | . | CASSPGPSAEQYF | TGTGCCAGCTCACCGGGTCCTAGTGCCGAGCAGTACTTC
TRBJ1-2 | TRBV5-1 | few | TRBD1 | CASSTGTAVYGYTF | TGCGCCAGCAGCACGGGGACAGCTGTCTATGGCTACACCTTC
TRBJ2-3 | TRBV2 | . | . | CASSERRGRRDTQYF | TGTGCCAGCAGTGAAAGGCGGGGGCGAAGAGATACGCAGTATTTT
TRBJ2-5 | TRBV2 | . | TRBD2 | CASSHPAGGVNAETQYF | TGCGCCAGCAGCCACCCCGCCGGGGGGGTTAACGCCGAGACCCAGTACTTC
TRBJ1-6 | TRBV2 | . | . | CASKGIAYSPLHF | TGTGCCAGCAAGGGGATAGCCTATTCACCCCTCCACTTT
TRBJ1-2 | TRBV25-1 | . | . | CASSADGLAGYTF | TGTGCCAGCAGTGCCGACGGACTAGCTGGCTACACCTTC
TRBJ1-1 | TRBV29-1 | many | . | CSVKVGGVGAFF | TGCAGCGTAAAGGTAGGAGGCGTTGGGGCTTTCTTT
TRBJ1-5 | TRBV20-1 | . | . | CSASTGRLVPQHF | TGCAGTGCTAGTACAGGGCGCCTTGTACCCCAGCATTTT
TRBJ2-7 | TRBV7-9 | few | TRBD1 | CASSTDRASYEQYF | TGTGCCAGCAGCACGGACAGGGCTTCGTACGAGCAGTACTTC
TRBJ1-5 | TRBV20-1 | . | TRBD1 | CSGGQGAVEQPQHF | TGCAGTGGGGGACAGGGGGCGGTCGAGCAGCCCCAGCATTTT
TRBJ2-7 | TRBV29-1 | many | TRBD2 | CSVGREAGEQYF | TGCAGCGTTGGGCGGGAGGCGGGTGAGCAGTACTTC
TRBJ1-1 | TRBV10-3 | . | TRBD1 | CASFWDRGTEAFF | TGTGCCAGCTTTTGGGACAGGGGCACTGAAGCTTTCTTT